The 30 T cell receptor beta chains presented below share a single source sample, sequenced in a study of shared clonotypes between healthy human individuals. The repertoire was sequenced with immunoSEQ multiplex PCR; TCRdb's copy has only in-frame clones and lacks some. The sample carries fewer than 3 million clones, roughly 92% recorded once. Source material: naive CD4+ T cells from PBMCs. Subset in this sample: CD45RA+ positively selected. The receptor set was obtained from a man aged 18 to 30 in good health. Some clones in this sample may be carry-over from other donors' samples.

CDR3 loop: CASSLSNGGTEAFF. CDR3 nucleotides: TGTGCCAGCAGTTTATCTAACGGGGGTACCGAAGCTTTCTTT. The chain joins TRBV27 to TRBJ1-1; tentatively, D is TRBD1 (5 bases). Per germline, CDR1 MNHEY and CDR2 SMNVEV (reference sequence). Deletions cut 0 bases from V and 8 bases from J, with 13 bases between. The CDR3 has 14 residues.

V gene TRBV6-1 combines with J gene TRBJ2-3; TRBD2 agrees at 7 bases. Germline assignment: CDR1 MNHNS and CDR2 SASEGT. The CDR3 runs to 15 residues. Trimming cost V 7 bases and J 2 bases; bases outside gene matches: 9. CDR3 protein: CASTPSGYLTDTQYF. CDR3 bases: TGTGCCAGCACGCCTAGCGGCTACCTCACAGATACGCAGTATTTT.

The chain is built from TRBV6-1 and TRBJ2-3, with D uncertain. CDR1 is MNHNS and CDR2 is SASEGT in the germline V gene. The CDR3 length is 16 residues. Trimming shortened V by 2 bases and J by 5 bases, and 17 bases separated the two germline ends. CDR3 DNA sequence: TGTGCCAGCAGTGAACCCCCGAGAGTGCGTGGAGATACGCAGTATTTT. Protein product: CASSEPPRVRGDTQYF.

The chain couples TRBV7-2 to TRBJ2-5; TRBD2 matches 8 bases. In germline, CDR1 is SGHTA, CDR2 FQGNSA. J lost 9 bases, V lost 4 bases, and 10 bases had no gene match. This CDR3 contains 14 residues. CDR3 coding DNA: TGTGCCAGCAGCTCCACTAGCGGCCCCGAGGCCCAGTACTTC. Translated, it gives CASSSTSGPEAQYF.

This sequence joins TRBV5-5 and TRBJ2-3, with D tentatively TRBD2 (6 bases). The CDR3 contains 13 residues. V was shortened by 4 bases and J by 5 bases, with 11 bases between the two germline ends. Per the germline V gene, CDR1 is SGHKS and CDR2 is YYEKEE (reference sequence). The CDR3 spells CASSPGVVDTQYF. As DNA, the CDR3 is TGTGCCAGCAGCCCGGGAGTTGTAGATACGCAGTATTTT. Full variable domain (rest looked up from reference TRBV5-5 and TRBJ2-3): DAGVTQSPTHLIKTRGQQVTLRCSPISGHKSVSWYQQVLGQGPQFIFQYYEKEERGRGNFPDRFSARQFPNYSSELNVNALLLGDSALYLCASSPGVVDTQYFGPGTRLTVL.

The rearrangement links TRBV29-1 to TRBJ1-4; no clear D gene. CDR3 length: 13 amino acids. The ends were cut back, 7 bases at V and 5 bases at J, with 14 bases in the middle. Per germline, CDR1 SQVTM and CDR2 ANQGSEA. The CDR3 bases are TGCAGCGCTGGGCTGAGCGGAAATGAAAAACTGTTTTTT. Encoded protein: CSAGLSGNEKLFF.

A word on this clone: Distinct nucleotide sequences in the sample also encode this CDR3. The chain joins TRBV7-2 to TRBJ1-2; D uncertain. V lost 2 bases and J lost 5, with 9 bases in between. The CDR3 extends over 13 amino acids. Germline loops: CDR1 SGHTA, CDR2 FQGNSA. Written as DNA, the CDR3 is TGTGCCAGCAGCTTACTGGGGTCGTATGGCTACACCTTC. Translation gives CASSLLGSYGYTF.

As concerns this clone: The sample holds other DNA sequences that translate to the same CDR3. This chain uses TRBV27 with TRBJ2-7; possible D gene TRBD1, 5 bases. This CDR3 spans 13 amino acids. Trimming stripped 2 bases from V and 6 bases from J, with 11 bases between. Germline V gene sequence: CDR1 MNHEY, CDR2 SMNVEV (reference sequence). CDR3 DNA: TGTGCCAGCAGTTTACATAGGGGTGGCGAGCAGTACTTC. It yields the protein CASSLHRGGEQYF.

This chain links TRBV9 with TRBJ1-1; D ambiguous. Trimming pared 0 bases from V and 5 bases from J, leaving 11 bases between. The CDR3 contains 14 residues. CDR1 is SGDLS and CDR2 is YYNGEE in the germline V gene. The CDR3 nucleotides are TGTGCCAGCAGCGTAGAAACTGCGGGGACTGAAGCTTTCTTT. Protein product: CASSVETAGTEAFF. Looking up the rest from reference TRBV9 and TRBJ1-1 gives the full variable domain: DSGVTQTPKHLITATGQRVTLRCSPRSGDLSVYWYQQSLDQGLQFLIQYYNGEERAKGNILERFSAQQFPDLHSELNLSSLELGDSALYFCASSVETAGTEAFFGQGTRLTVV.

The J gene is TRBJ2-2, the V gene TRBV2; no clear D. Germline assignment: CDR1 SNHLY and CDR2 FYNNEI. V shed 6 bases and J shed 6 bases, with 5 bases lying between them. The CDR3 is 11 amino acids. CDR3 sequence (DNA): TGTGCCAGCAGACCGGCCGGGGAGCTGTTTTTT. It translates to CASRPAGELFF.

The chain couples TRBV5-4 to TRBJ2-1, with 16 nucleotides matching TRBD2. CDR1 and CDR2 (germline): SGHNT, YYREEE (reference sequence). Trimming took 3 bases from V and 3 from J; bases not matched to a gene: 6. The CDR3 has 18 residues. The CDR3 DNA reads as TGTGCCAGCAGCTACGGGACTAGCGGGAGGGCCATCTACAATGAGCAGTTCTTC. Its translation: CASSYGTSGRAIYNEQFF.

This sequence joins TRBV4-1 and TRBJ2-7; D is possibly TRBD2 (6 bases). This CDR3 region has 15 residues. Germline V gene lookup returns CDR1 MGHRA and CDR2 YSYEKL. The V end was cut by 3 bases, the J end by 0 bases, with 12 bases between. CDR3 DNA sequence: TGCGCCAGCAGCCACGGGACTTCTAGCTCCTACGAGCAGTACTTC. Its protein is CASSHGTSSSYEQYF.

The chain joins TRBV7-3 to TRBJ2-3; unclear D gene. CDR3 length: 15 residues. Trimming shortened V by 2 bases and J by 2 bases, and 11 bases separated the two germline ends. In germline, CDR1 is SGHTA, CDR2 FQGTGA. The CDR3 sequence is CASSLLDPSTDTQYF. CDR3 DNA sequence: TGTGCCAGCAGCTTATTGGACCCATCCACAGATACGCAGTATTTT.

The chain is built from TRBV18 and TRBJ2-1, with 11 bases fitting TRBD2. The CDR3 has 15 residues. CDR1 is KGHSH, CDR2 LQKENI, per germline. V was clipped by 6 bases and J by 4 bases; unmatched bases: 5. CDR3 nucleotides: TGTGCCAGCTCGTTACTAGCGGGAGCGTACAATGAGCAGTTCTTC. Its translation: CASSLLAGAYNEQFF.

The chain uses TRBV5-5 and TRBJ2-3; D ambiguous. V gave up 2 bases and J gave up 2 bases, with 6 bases separating them. The CDR3 runs 13 residues. The V gene's germline CDR1 is SGHKS and CDR2 YYEKEE (reference sequence). The CDR3 protein is CASSLIITDTQYF. CDR3 coding DNA: TGTGCCAGCAGCTTAATCATCACAGATACGCAGTATTTT.

The V and J genes are TRBV18 and TRBJ2-1; the D call may be TRBD1 or TRBD2 (5 bases each). The CDR3 extends over 12 amino acids. Germline V gene sequence: CDR1 KGHSH, CDR2 LQKENI. Between the trimmed V and J ends, which lost 2 bases and 9 bases, there was a span of 8 bases. CDR3 nucleotide sequence: TGTGCCAGCTCACCAGAAGGGACTGAGCAGTTCTTC. It encodes CASSPEGTEQFF.

CDR3 sequence reads: CSVVVSSSEQFF. The CDR3 coding sequence is TGCAGCGTTGTGGTTTCTTCCAGTGAGCAGTTCTTC. The rearrangement uses TRBV29-1 and TRBJ2-1; D is ambiguous. This CDR3 is built from 12 residues. In germline, CDR1 is SQVTM, CDR2 ANQGSEA. V dropped 4 bases and J dropped 9 bases, with 13 bases sitting between them.

V is TRBV6-6 and J is TRBJ2-5; a possible D gene is TRBD2 (5 bases). From germline, CDR1 is MNHNY and CDR2 SVGAGI (reference sequence). The germline V and J ends were trimmed by 2 bases and 4 bases, with 8 bases remaining between them. CDR3 length equals 13 residues. DNA of the CDR3: TGTGCCAGCAGTTACGGCCGGGGAGAGACCCAGTACTTC. Translated: CASSYGRGETQYF.

CDR3: CASGPGPGTDTQYF. The CDR3 DNA reads as TGCGCCAGCGGGCCCGGACCGGGTACAGATACGCAGTATTTT. The chain has TRBV5-1 and TRBJ2-3; D call uncertain. Trimming removed 7 bases from V and 3 bases from J, with 15 bases in between. Per the germline V gene, CDR1 is SGHRS and CDR2 is YFSETQ. This CDR3 spans 14 amino acids. The entire variable domain, with the rest obtained from reference TRBV5-1 and TRBJ2-3, is as follows: KAGVTQTPRYLIKTRGQQVTLSCSPISGHRSVSWYQQTPGQGLQFLFEYFSETQRNKGNFPGRFSGRQFSNSRSEMNVSTLELGDSALYLCASGPGPGTDTQYFGPGTRLTVL.

The chain uses TRBV4-1 and TRBJ1-4; 8 bases are shared with TRBD1. The CDR3 is made up of 14 amino acids. Germline assignment: CDR1 MGHRA and CDR2 YSYEKL. Trimming at V came to 5 bases and at J to 8 bases, leaving 7 bases not matched to a gene. The CDR3: CASSLQGDTEKLFF. In nucleotides, the CDR3 is TGCGCCAGCAGCTTACAGGGGGATACGGAAAAACTGTTTTTT.

J is TRBJ2-1 and V is TRBV28; TRBD1 might be the D (6 bases). With 7 bases removed from V and 4 bases from J, the gap between germline ends came to 14 bases. CDR1 and CDR2 (germline): MDHEN, SYDVKM. The CDR3 has 14 residues. The chain's CDR3 is CASNRAGFYNEQFF. The CDR3, as DNA: TGTGCCAGCAACAGGGCAGGGTTTTACAATGAGCAGTTCTTC.

This rearrangement joins TRBV19 to TRBJ2-4; the D is unclear. The germline V gene has CDR1 LNHDA and CDR2 SQIVND (reference sequence). This CDR3 spans 13 amino acids. The V gene lost 7 bases and the J gene lost 7 bases, with 14 bases spanning the gap. CDR3 nucleotides: TGTGCCAGTACCCCTGGGCCCGCGAACATTCAGTACTTC. As protein: CASTPGPANIQYF.

V and J are TRBV28 and TRBJ1-1; a possible D gene is TRBD1 (5 bases). CDR1 MDHEN and CDR2 SYDVKM come from the germline V gene. This CDR3 spans 12 amino acids. The V and J ends lost 2 bases and 10 bases respectively, with 11 bases between them. This CDR3 reads CASSLRQGGAFF. The CDR3 nucleotides are TGTGCCAGCAGTTTAAGGCAGGGCGGAGCTTTCTTT.

The J gene is TRBJ2-3, the V gene TRBV30; D is possibly TRBD2 (5 bases). Germline-derived CDR1 and CDR2 are GTSNPN and SVGIG (reference sequence). V lost 1 base, J lost 2 bases, and 10 bases lay in between. The CDR3 spans 14 residues. The CDR3 coding sequence is TGTGCCTGGAGTGGTGGGAGACACACAGATACGCAGTATTTT. Translated, it gives CAWSGGRHTDTQYF. The complete variable domain, with remaining parts taken from reference TRBV30 and TRBJ2-3, reads SQTIHQWPATLVQPVGSPLSLECTVEGTSNPNLYWYRQAAGRGLQLLFYSVGIGQISSEVPQNLSASRPQDRQFILSSKKLLLSDSGFYLCAWSGGRHTDTQYFGPGTRLTVL.

CDR3 sequence reads: CASSPYSDSRGEKLFF. DNA of the CDR3: TGTGCCAGCAGCCCTTACAGTGACAGCCGAGGGGAAAAACTGTTTTTT. The rearrangement joins TRBV5-5 to TRBJ1-4, with D perhaps matching TRBD1 (5 bases). From germline, CDR1 is SGHKS and CDR2 YYEKEE (reference sequence). The CDR3 covers 16 residues. V lost 4 bases, J lost 8 bases, and 21 bases lay in between.

This sequence joins TRBV9 and TRBJ2-3, with D perhaps matching TRBD2 (6 bases). There are 15 residues in the CDR3. Trimming removed 0 bases from V and 5 bases from J, with 13 bases in between. Germline values: CDR1 SGDLS, CDR2 YYNGEE. CDR3 in amino acids: CASSVGLGGLDTQYF. As DNA, the CDR3 is TGTGCCAGCAGCGTAGGACTAGGCGGGTTAGATACGCAGTATTTT.

This clone was seen just once. The V call is TRBV28, the J call TRBJ2-5, with a weak D call TRBD1 (6 bases). The V end lost 10 bases, the J end lost 5 bases, and 17 bases lay between the germline ends. Germline-derived CDR1 and CDR2 are MDHEN and SYDVKM. This CDR3 region has 13 residues. The CDR3, as DNA: TGTGCCACCTGGGGGCCGGTGGGGGAGACCCAGTACTTC. Residues: CATWGPVGETQYF.

The V and J genes are TRBV18 and TRBJ2-2; 7 bases agree with TRBD1. With V trimmed by 3 bases and J by 6 bases, 1 base remained unmatched. CDR1 and CDR2 from the germline V gene are KGHSH and LQKENI. This CDR3 has 13 amino acids. The CDR3 protein is CASSPGQSGELFF. The DNA for the CDR3 is TGTGCCAGCTCACCGGGACAGTCCGGGGAGCTGTTTTTT.

Concerning this clone itself: The sample carries other DNA sequences with the same CDR3. V usage is TRBV27 and J usage is TRBJ1-2, with D possibly TRBD1 on 6 matching bases. The ends were cut back, 3 bases at V and 5 bases at J, with 10 bases in the middle. The CDR3 has 13 amino acids. Germline V gene lookup returns CDR1 MNHEY and CDR2 SMNVEV (reference sequence). CDR3: CASSFRGGYGYTF. CDR3 DNA sequence: TGTGCCAGCAGTTTTAGGGGGGGGTATGGCTACACCTTC.

The chain joins TRBV2 to TRBJ2-5, with a possible D match to TRBD2 (6 bases). V lost 8 bases and J 10 bases, leaving 26 bases between the germline ends. This CDR3 is built from 15 residues. In germline, CDR1 is SNHLY, CDR2 FYNNEI. The CDR3 DNA sequence: TGTGCCAGCCGGGACCCGATGGCGGGGATGGGGGGCCAGTACTTC. It is translated as CASRDPMAGMGGQYF.